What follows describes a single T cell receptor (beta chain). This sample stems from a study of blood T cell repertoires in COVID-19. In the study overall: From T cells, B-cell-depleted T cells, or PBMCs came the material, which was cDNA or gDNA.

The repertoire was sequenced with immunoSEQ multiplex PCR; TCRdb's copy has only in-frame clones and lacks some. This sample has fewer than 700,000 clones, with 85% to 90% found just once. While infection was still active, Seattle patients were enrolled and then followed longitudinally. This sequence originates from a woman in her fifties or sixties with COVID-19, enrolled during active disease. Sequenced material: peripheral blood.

The CDR3 protein is CATSRDNGDSTYEQYF. CDR3 DNA: TGTGCCACCAGCAGAGATAATGGGGACAGTACCTACGAGCAGTACTTC. The V call is TRBV15, the J call TRBJ2-7, with 7 bases fitting TRBD1. The CDR3 runs 16 residues. V was pared by 0 bases and J by 2 bases, with 7 bases of the junction left unmatched. Germline V lookup: CDR1 LNHNV, CDR2 YYDKDF (reference sequence).